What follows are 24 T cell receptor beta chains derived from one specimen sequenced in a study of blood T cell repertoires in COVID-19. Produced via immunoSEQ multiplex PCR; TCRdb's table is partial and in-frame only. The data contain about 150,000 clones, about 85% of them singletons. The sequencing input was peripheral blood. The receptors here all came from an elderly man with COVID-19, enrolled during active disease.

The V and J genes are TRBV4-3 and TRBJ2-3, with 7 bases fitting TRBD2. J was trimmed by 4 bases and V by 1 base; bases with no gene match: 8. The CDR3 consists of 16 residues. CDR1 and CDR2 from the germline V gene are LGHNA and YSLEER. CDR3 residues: CASSQGGGLGADTQYF. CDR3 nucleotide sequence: TGCGCCAGCAGCCAAGGGGGGGGGTTAGGCGCAGATACGCAGTATTTT.

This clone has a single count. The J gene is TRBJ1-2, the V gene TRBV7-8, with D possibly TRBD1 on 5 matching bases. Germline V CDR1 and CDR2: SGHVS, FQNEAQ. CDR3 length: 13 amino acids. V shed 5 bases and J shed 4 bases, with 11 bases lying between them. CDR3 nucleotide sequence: TGTGCCAGCAGCCCAGGACACGTCTATGGCTACACCTTC. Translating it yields CASSPGHVYGYTF.

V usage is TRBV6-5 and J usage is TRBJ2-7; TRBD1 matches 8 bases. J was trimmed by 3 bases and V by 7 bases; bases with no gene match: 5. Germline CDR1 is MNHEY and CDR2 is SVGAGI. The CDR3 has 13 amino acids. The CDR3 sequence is CASNIGQGYEQYF. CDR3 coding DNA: TGTGCCAGCAATATTGGACAGGGCTACGAGCAGTACTTC.

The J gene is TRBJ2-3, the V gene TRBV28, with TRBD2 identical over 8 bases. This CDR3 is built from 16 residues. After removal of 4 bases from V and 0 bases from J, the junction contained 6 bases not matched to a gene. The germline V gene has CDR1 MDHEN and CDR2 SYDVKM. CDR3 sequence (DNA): TGTGCCAGCAGTTCCCCGGGGGGGGCGAGCACAGATACGCAGTATTTT. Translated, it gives CASSSPGGASTDTQYF.

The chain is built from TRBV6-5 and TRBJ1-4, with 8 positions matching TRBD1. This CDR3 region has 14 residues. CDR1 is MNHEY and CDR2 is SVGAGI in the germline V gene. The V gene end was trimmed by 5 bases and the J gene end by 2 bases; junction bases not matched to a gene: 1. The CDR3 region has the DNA TGTGCCAGCAGTCACAGGGGGACTAATGAAAAACTGTTTTTT. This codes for CASSHRGTNEKLFF.

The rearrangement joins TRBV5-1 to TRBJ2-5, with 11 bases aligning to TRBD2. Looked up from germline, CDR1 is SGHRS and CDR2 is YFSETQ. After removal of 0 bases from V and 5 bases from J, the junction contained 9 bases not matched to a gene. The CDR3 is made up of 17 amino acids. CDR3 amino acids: CASSLALTSGGSETQYF. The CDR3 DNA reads TGCGCCAGCAGCTTGGCGTTAACTAGCGGGGGTTCCGAGACCCAGTACTTC.

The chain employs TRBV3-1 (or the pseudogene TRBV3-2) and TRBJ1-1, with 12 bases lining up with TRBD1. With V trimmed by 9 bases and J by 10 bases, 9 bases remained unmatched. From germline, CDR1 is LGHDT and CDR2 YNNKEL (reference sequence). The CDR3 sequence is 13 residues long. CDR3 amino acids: CASRDRGQLRAFF. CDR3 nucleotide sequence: TGTGCCAGTCGGGACAGGGGGCAATTAAGAGCTTTCTTT.

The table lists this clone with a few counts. CDR3 sequence: CASAETGGAGGYTF. As DNA, the CDR3 is TGTGCCAGCGCTGAGACAGGGGGCGCAGGTGGCTACACCTTC. The chain recombines TRBV28 with TRBJ1-2, with 10 positions matching TRBD1. Germline CDR1 reads MDHEN; CDR2 reads SYDVKM. J lost 7 bases, V lost 8 bases, and 10 bases had no gene match. CDR3 length: 14 amino acids.

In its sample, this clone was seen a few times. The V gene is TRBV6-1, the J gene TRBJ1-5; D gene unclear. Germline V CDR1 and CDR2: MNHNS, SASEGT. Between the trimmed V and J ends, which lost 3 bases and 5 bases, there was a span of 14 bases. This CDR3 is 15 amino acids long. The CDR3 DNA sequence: TGTGCCAGCAGTGATTCTAAGCTAGAGTATCAGCCCCAGCATTTT. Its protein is CASSDSKLEYQPQHF.

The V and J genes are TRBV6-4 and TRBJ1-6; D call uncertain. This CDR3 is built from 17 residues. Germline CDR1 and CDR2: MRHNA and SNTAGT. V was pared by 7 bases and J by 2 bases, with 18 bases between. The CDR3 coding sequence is TGTGCCAGCATCTCGTCTCGCGCGAAACCCTATAATTCACCCCTCCACTTT. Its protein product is CASISSRAKPYNSPLHF.

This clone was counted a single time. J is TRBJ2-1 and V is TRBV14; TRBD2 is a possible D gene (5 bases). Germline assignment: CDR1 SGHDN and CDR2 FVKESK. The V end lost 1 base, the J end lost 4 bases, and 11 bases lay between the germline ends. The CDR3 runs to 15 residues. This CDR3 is CASSQGIARYNEQFF. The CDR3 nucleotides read TGTGCCAGCAGCCAAGGAATAGCGAGGTACAATGAGCAGTTCTTC.

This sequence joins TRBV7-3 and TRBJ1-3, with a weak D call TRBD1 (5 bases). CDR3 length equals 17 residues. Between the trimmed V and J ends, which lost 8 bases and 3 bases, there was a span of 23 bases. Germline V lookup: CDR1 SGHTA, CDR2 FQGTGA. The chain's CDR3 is CASSPGGKPTYGNTIYF. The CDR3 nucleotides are TGTGCCAGCTCACCCGGGGGAAAACCAACGTATGGAAACACCATATATTTT.

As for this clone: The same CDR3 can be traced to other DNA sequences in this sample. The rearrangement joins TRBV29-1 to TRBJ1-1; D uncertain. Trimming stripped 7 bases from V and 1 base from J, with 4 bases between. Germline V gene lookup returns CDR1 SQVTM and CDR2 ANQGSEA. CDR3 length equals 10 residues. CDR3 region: CSAQNTEAFF. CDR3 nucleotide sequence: TGCAGCGCCCAGAACACTGAAGCTTTCTTT.

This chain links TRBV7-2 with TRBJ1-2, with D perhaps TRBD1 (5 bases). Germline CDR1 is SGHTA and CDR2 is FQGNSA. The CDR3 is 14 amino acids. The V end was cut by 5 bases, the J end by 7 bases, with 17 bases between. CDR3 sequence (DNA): TGTGCCAGCAGCGACGGCGCGGGGGTGGCTGGCTACACCTTC. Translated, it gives CASSDGAGVAGYTF.

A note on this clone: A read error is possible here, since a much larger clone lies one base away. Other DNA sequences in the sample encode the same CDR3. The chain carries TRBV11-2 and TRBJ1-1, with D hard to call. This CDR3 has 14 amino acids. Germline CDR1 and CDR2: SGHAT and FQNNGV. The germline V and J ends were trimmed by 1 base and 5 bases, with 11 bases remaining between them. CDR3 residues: CASSLVAGATEAFF. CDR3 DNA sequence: TGTGCCAGCAGCTTAGTGGCAGGCGCGACTGAAGCTTTCTTT.

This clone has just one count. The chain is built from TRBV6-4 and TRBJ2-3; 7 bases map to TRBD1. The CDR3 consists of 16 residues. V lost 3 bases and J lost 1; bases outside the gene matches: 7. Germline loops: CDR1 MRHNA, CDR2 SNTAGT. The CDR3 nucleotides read TGTGCCAGCAGTGAAAAACCCGGGACAGGCACAGATACGCAGTATTTT. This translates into CASSEKPGTGTDTQYF.

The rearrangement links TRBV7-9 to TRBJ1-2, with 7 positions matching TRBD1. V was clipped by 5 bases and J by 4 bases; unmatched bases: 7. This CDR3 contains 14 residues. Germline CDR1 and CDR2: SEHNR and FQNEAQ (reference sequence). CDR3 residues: CASSLFSGGYGYTF. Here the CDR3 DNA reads TGTGCCAGCAGCCTTTTTTCAGGGGGCTATGGCTACACCTTC.

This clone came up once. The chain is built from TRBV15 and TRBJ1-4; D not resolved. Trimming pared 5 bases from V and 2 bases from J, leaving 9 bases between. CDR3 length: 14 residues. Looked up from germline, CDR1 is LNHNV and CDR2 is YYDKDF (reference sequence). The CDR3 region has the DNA TGTGCCACCAGCTTGATGGGCACTAATGAAAAACTGTTTTTT. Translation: CATSLMGTNEKLFF.

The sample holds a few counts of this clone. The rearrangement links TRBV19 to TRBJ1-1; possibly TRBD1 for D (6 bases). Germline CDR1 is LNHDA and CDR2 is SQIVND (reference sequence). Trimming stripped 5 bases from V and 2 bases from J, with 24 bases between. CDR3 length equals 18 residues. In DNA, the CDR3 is TGTGCCAGTAGTTCGGGGTCTACGGGGGGCTTTTCCAACACTGAAGCTTTCTTT. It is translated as CASSSGSTGGFSNTEAFF.

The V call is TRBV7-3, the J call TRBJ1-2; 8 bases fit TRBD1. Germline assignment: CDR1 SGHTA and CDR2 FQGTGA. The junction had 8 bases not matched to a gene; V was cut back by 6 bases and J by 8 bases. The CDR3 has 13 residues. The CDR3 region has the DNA TGTGCCAGCAGTCAGGACAGGGAGGGCGGCTACACCTTC. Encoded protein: CASSQDREGGYTF.

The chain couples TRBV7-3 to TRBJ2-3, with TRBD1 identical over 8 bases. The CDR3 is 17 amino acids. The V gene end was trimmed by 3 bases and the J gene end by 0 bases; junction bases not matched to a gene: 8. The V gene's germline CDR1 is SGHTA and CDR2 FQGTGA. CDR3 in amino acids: CASSLNRGSSSTDTQYF. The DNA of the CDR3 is TGTGCCAGCAGCTTGAACAGGGGGAGCTCTAGCACAGATACGCAGTATTTT.

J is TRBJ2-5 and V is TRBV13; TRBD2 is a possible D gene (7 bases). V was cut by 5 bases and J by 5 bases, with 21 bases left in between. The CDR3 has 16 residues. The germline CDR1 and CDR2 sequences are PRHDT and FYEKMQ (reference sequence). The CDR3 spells CASSLTRGASLETQYF. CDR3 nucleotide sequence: TGTGCCAGCAGCCTAACCCGGGGGGCCAGTTTGGAGACCCAGTACTTC.

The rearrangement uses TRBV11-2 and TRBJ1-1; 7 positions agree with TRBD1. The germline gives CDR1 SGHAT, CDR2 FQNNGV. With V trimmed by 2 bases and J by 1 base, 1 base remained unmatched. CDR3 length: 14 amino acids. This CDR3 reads CASSLTGANTEAFF. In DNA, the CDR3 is TGTGCCAGCAGCTTAACAGGGGCGAACACTGAAGCTTTCTTT.

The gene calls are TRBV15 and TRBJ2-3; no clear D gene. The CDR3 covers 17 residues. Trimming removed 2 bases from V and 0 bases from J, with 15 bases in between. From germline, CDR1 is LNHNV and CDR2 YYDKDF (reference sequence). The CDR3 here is CATSRLRNSRSTDTQYF. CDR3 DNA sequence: TGTGCCACCAGCAGATTGCGGAACTCCCGGAGCACAGATACGCAGTATTTT.